This entry features one T cell receptor beta chain sequence. The antigen remains undetermined. This entry is derived from a study of blood T cells in healthy people across ages. General study findings and limits: In these data, TCR beta diversity tracked strongly with naive T cell percentage.

Trimming removed 6 bases at V and 10 bases at J, with 13 bases between. The CDR3 sequence is 13 residues long. Germline assignment: CDR1 MNHEY and CDR2 SVGAGI. Each individual donor underwent a draw of approximately 9.6 milliliters of peripheral blood. Together with a sample-barcoded 5' primer, a J-beta primer mix was included in a second PCR lasting about 6 to 11 cycles. TCRdb fed the 5' RACE reads into MiXCR, producing one record per CDR3 protein. Altogether approximately 1,700,000 distinct CDR3 sequences are present, 35% to 50% being singletons, with the ten largest covering under 25%. Sequences were obtained from blood. The chain is built from TRBV6-5 and TRBJ1-6; D not resolved. This TCR came from a human donor in good health. CDR3 bases: TGTGCCAGCAGAGACAACCCGGACTCACCCCTCCACTTT. Translation: CASRDNPDSPLHF.